This TCR beta chain originates from a study of post-analysis software for immune sequencing data. About the study: Relapsing-remitting, secondary progressive and progressive-relapsing forms made up the multiple sclerosis disease courses.

Study-wide points: The five TRBV segments detected at higher frequency in patients than in controls included TRBV5-6, TRBV5-1 and TRBV20-1. Samples prepared in the same batch strongly co-clustered by F measure. Relative to controls, patients with multiple sclerosis showed significantly lower normalized Chao1 diversity.

cDNA libraries for TCR beta contained unique molecular identifiers. Some 450,000 cDNA molecules were recovered from an input of roughly 0.85 to 10 million T cells. TCRdb re-called the PCR reads with MiXCR, one entry per CDR3 protein. The sample lists roughly 600,000 distinct CDR3 sequences, roughly 40% seen once, with under 2% in the top ten. Remarks on this clonotype: The antigen is unknown.

CDR1 is MNHEY, CDR2 SVGAGI, per germline. V was trimmed by 2 bases and J by 3 bases, leaving 8 bases between them. The CDR3 is 14 amino acids. The chain couples TRBV6-5 to TRBJ2-1, with D perhaps TRBD2 (5 bases). This sequence was found in a girl aged 10 to 17 with multiple sclerosis. Material: blood. In DNA form, the CDR3 reads TGTGCCAGCAGTTACCTTGCGGGCTACAATGAGCAGTTCTTC. This encodes CASSYLAGYNEQFF.